These 15 T cell receptor beta chains were all obtained from the same sample, sequenced in a study of cytomegalovirus exposure and HLA in healthy donors. Primers included in the PCR were 60 Vbeta and 13 Jbeta primers. Assay used: immunoSEQ multiplex PCR; TCRdb lists only in-frame clones, some missing. In all, the sample yields 100,000 to 150,000 clones. The sequencing input was PBMCs. Receptors were obtained from a man aged 35-49 years in good health and CMV-seronegative.

The V gene is TRBV6-6, the J gene TRBJ1-5; the D is unclear. CDR1 is MNHNY, CDR2 SVGAGI, per germline (reference sequence). The CDR3 spans 14 residues. The germline V and J ends were trimmed by 5 bases and 0 bases, with 8 bases remaining between them. The CDR3 DNA is TGTGCCAGCAGTCCCTACGGTAGCAATCAGCCCCAGCATTTT. It translates to CASSPYGSNQPQHF.

The chain couples TRBV11-2 to TRBJ2-1; 9 nucleotides align to TRBD2. The CDR3 spans 13 residues. The germline V gene has CDR1 SGHAT and CDR2 FQNNGV. The ends lost 5 bases at V and 6 bases at J; junction bases unmatched: 2. CDR3 in DNA: TGTGCCAGCAGCAATAGCGGGAGCAATGAGCAGTTCTTC. It specifies CASSNSGSNEQFF.

This rearrangement joins TRBV9 to TRBJ1-2; 7 nucleotides line up with TRBD1. With V trimmed by 0 bases and J by 4 bases, 3 bases remained unmatched. From germline, CDR1 is SGDLS and CDR2 YYNGEE. The CDR3 extends over 14 amino acids. For the CDR3, the DNA is TGTGCCAGCAGCGTAGATCAGGGGGGCTATGGCTACACCTTC. Its protein product is CASSVDQGGYGYTF.

This chain joins TRBV6-6 and TRBJ2-5; maybe TRBD1 (5 bases). The germline V gene encodes CDR1 MNHNY and CDR2 SVGAGI (reference sequence). Trimming pared 0 bases from V and 5 bases from J, leaving 10 bases between. The CDR3 is made up of 14 amino acids. The CDR3 region has the DNA TGTGCCAGCAGTTACTCTGGCAGGGCGGAGACCCAGTACTTC. Amino acid sequence: CASSYSGRAETQYF.

The chain employs TRBV2 and TRBJ1-5, with TRBD1 as a possible D gene (6 bases). V dropped 5 bases and J dropped 0 bases, with 8 bases sitting between them. CDR1 and CDR2 from the germline V gene are SNHLY and FYNNEI. The CDR3 runs 14 residues. The CDR3 DNA reads as TGTGCCAGCAGTCAGGGGTATAGCAATCAGCCCCAGCATTTT. Amino acids: CASSQGYSNQPQHF.

The CDR3 region is CAVSSGARATGELFF. CDR3 bases: TGTGCCGTCAGCTCGGGAGCACGCGCCACCGGGGAGCTGTTTTTT. This rearrangement joins TRBV11-3 to TRBJ2-2; D possibly corresponds to TRBD2 (6 bases). The CDR3 extends over 15 amino acids. Between the trimmed V and J ends, which lost 11 bases and 4 bases, there was a span of 20 bases. Germline V lookup: CDR1 SGHNT, CDR2 YENEEA.

V is TRBV5-6 and J is TRBJ2-7, with 8 bases aligning to TRBD2. V lost 6 bases to trimming and J lost 1 base; unmatched junction nucleotides: 9. The CDR3 totals 15 residues. CDR1 and CDR2 from the germline V gene are SGHDT and YYEEEE. The CDR3 protein is CASNHRGLVSYEQYF. The CDR3 DNA sequence: TGTGCCAGCAACCACCGGGGACTAGTATCCTACGAGCAGTACTTC. Complete variable domain (other parts from reference TRBV5-6 and TRBJ2-7): DAGVTQSPTHLIKTRGQQVTLRCSPKSGHDTVSWYQQALGQGPQFIFQYYEEEERQRGNFPDRFSGHQFPNYSSELNVNALLLGDSALYLCASNHRGLVSYEQYFGPGTRLTVT.

The chain recombines TRBV6-5 with TRBJ2-7; 9 bases map to TRBD2. The V and J ends lost 0 bases and 3 bases, in that order; junction bases with no gene match: 3. Per germline, CDR1 MNHEY and CDR2 SVGAGI. There are 15 residues in the CDR3. The CDR3, as DNA: TGTGCCAGCAGTTACTCGGGCGGGGGGGACTACGAGCAGTACTTC. Translated: CASSYSGGGDYEQYF.

The J gene is TRBJ2-5, the V gene TRBV7-8, with 10 bases fitting TRBD2. There are 14 residues in the CDR3. Germline CDR1 is SGHVS and CDR2 is FQNEAQ. The V gene end was trimmed by 7 bases and the J gene end by 4 bases; junction bases not matched to a gene: 6. The CDR3 region is CASILAGVSETQYF. CDR3 sequence (DNA): TGTGCCAGCATCCTAGCGGGAGTCTCAGAGACCCAGTACTTC.

V usage is TRBV11-3 and J usage is TRBJ2-2; 10 positions agree with TRBD1. J was trimmed by 3 bases and V by 8 bases; bases with no gene match: 6. This CDR3 is 15 amino acids long. CDR1 and CDR2 (germline): SGHNT, YENEEA. The CDR3, as DNA: TGTGCCAGCGGACGACAGGGGGCGGACACCGGGGAGCTGTTTTTT. This sequence encodes CASGRQGADTGELFF.

J is TRBJ1-1 and V is TRBV4-1, with D perhaps TRBD1 (6 bases). There are 13 residues in the CDR3. Germline CDR1 is MGHRA and CDR2 is YSYEKL. Trimming took 3 bases from V and 4 from J, leaving 9 bases between them. The CDR3 loop is CASSQGTSTEAFF. The CDR3 nucleotides are TGCGCCAGCAGCCAGGGGACATCCACTGAAGCTTTCTTT.

The rearrangement links TRBV11-2 to TRBJ1-2; 7 nucleotides match TRBD1. V shed 0 bases and J 5 bases; nucleotides not matched to a gene: 3. The CDR3 extends over 14 amino acids. Germline values: CDR1 SGHAT, CDR2 FQNNGV. The CDR3 spells CASSLDYRGYGYTF. The DNA of the CDR3 is TGTGCCAGCAGCTTAGATTACAGGGGATATGGCTACACCTTC.

The chain employs TRBV13 and TRBJ2-1; weak D call: TRBD2 (6 bases). CDR1 PRHDT and CDR2 FYEKMQ come from the germline V gene (reference sequence). Trimming stripped 2 bases from V and 9 bases from J, with 14 bases between. CDR3 length: 14 amino acids. CDR3 in DNA: TGTGCCAGCAGCTTACTAGCGAGCTTCTCTGAGCAGTTCTTC. It codes for CASSLLASFSEQFF.

V and J are TRBV5-1 and TRBJ2-3; 9 nucleotides agree with TRBD1. Trimming removed 4 bases from V and 2 bases from J; junction bases left unmatched: 2. Germline V gene sequence: CDR1 SGHRS, CDR2 YFSETQ. The CDR3 sequence is 14 residues long. CDR3 in amino acids: CASSTQGATDTQYF. The DNA for the CDR3 is TGCGCCAGCAGCACACAGGGGGCCACAGATACGCAGTATTTT. Complete variable domain (other parts from reference TRBV5-1 and TRBJ2-3): KAGVTQTPRYLIKTRGQQVTLSCSPISGHRSVSWYQQTPGQGLQFLFEYFSETQRNKGNFPGRFSGRQFSNSRSEMNVSTLELGDSALYLCASSTQGATDTQYFGPGTRLTVL.

This chain joins TRBV7-9 and TRBJ1-1, with 9 bases that match TRBD1. The V gene end was trimmed by 4 bases and the J gene end by 5 bases; junction bases not matched to a gene: 8. The CDR3 totals 15 residues. Germline CDR1 SEHNR, CDR2 FQNEAQ (reference sequence). This CDR3 reads CASSSTGGAWTEAFF. The CDR3 nucleotides read TGTGCCAGCAGCTCAACAGGGGGCGCGTGGACTGAAGCTTTCTTT.